This TCR beta chain originates from a study of blood T cell repertoires in COVID-19. Study at large: The study drew acute and convalescent COVID-19 samples from the United States, Italy and Spain.

Original processing methods: Reference gene primer amplification gave nucleated cell count estimates. Libraries were prepared by immunoSEQ multiplex PCR; TCRdb keeps only in-frame clonotypes and omits some of them. V, J and clone size reflect that table, while D and trimming were determined from the DNA. Of tens of thousands of clones listed, roughly four fifths are singletons. The CDR3 totals 12 residues. Germline V lookup: CDR1 SNHLY, CDR2 FYNNEI. V lost 5 bases, J lost 4 bases, and 6 bases lay in between. The receptor was isolated from a man in his 60s with active COVID-19. The sample consisted of peripheral blood. The J gene is TRBJ1-3, the V gene TRBV2; D is uncertain. In nucleotides, the CDR3 is TGTGCCAGCAGTTACAGCGGAAACACCATATATTTT. Encoded protein: CASSYSGNTIYF.